This TCR beta chain derives from a study of T cell repertoires in cytomegalovirus infection (dated by TCRdb to the late 2010s). Context from the whole study: The peptide stimulations were aimed at well-studied HLA-B-restricted epitopes as well as recently identified HLA-C-restricted CMV epitopes, whose presentation resists viral immunomodulation. Donor HLA type was relevant to the analysis, as public TCR beta signatures indicated carriage of CMV infection together with the matching HLA type.

This clonotype was observed at least ten times. Its binding antigen is unknown. There are no base qualities to consult, and no much larger clone falls within one base. Counted from cysteine to phenylalanine, this CDR3 has 16 amino acids. Kept here is only the CDR3 DNA, which spans 48 bases and is read in frame from base 1. V and J are truncated by 5 bases and 4 bases respectively, leaving an intervening sequence of 18 bases. As encoded in the germline V gene, CDR1 is SGHVS while CDR2 is FQNEAQ. TCRdb lists the instrument as Illumina HiSeq 1500. The public sequencing data were trimmed at Q25 with fastp and processed into clonotypes with MiXCR by TCRdb, which kept only in-frame beta chains. Each CDR3 protein appears once, grouped with its most common genes and DNA. The sample has approximately 500,000 distinct CDR3 sequences on record, 33% of them singletons. About a sixth of the sample lies in the top ten.

Broad study findings and their caveats: Cumulative frequency of public TCR beta family members discriminated carriers of CMV infection plus the relevant HLA type in this cohort and an independent 352-donor cohort. The ex vivo response was dominated by HLA-C-restricted CMV-specific TCR beta clonotypes, and the single most frequent clonotype in two of eight donors was supplied by these HLA-C-restricted clonotypes.

Per the publication, the treatment or condition label means: in vitro stimulation with specific CMV peptide epitopes to enrich CMV-specific T cells. Sample: cultured PBMCs, taken from culture after CMV antigen stimulation. The chain links TRBV7-8 with TRBJ2-1, with a weak D call of TRBD2 (6 bases match). The clonotype comes from a human donor in good health (CMV status not recorded). Some clones in this sample may be carry-over from other donors' samples. The CDR3 protein: CASSQPPSDLYNEQFF. The sequence in DNA is TGTGCCAGCAGCCAACCCCCTAGCGACCTTTACAATGAGCAGTTCTTC.